One sample yielded the 14 T cell receptor beta chains listed below, sequenced in a study of TIL therapy for anti-PD-1-resistant metastatic lung cancer. Sequencing used immunoSEQ v3. TCRdb keeps only in-frame clones here, not all; method: immunoSEQ multiplex PCR. Altogether tens of thousands of clones are present, about 86% being singletons, with the ten largest covering approximately 5%. The time point is: pre-treatment sample, taken before nivolumab and TIL therapy. Here the sequenced sample was blood, taken at baseline. These receptors originate from a person aged 25-79 years with non-small cell lung cancer.

This chain joins TRBV18 and TRBJ2-1, with 8 positions matching TRBD2. This CDR3 is built from 14 residues. Germline CDR1 and CDR2: KGHSH and LQKENI. Unmatched junction bases numbered 7, after V lost 6 bases and J lost 6 bases. CDR3 DNA: TGTGCCAGCTCCCAAGGGAGCGGGGGCAATGAGCAGTTCTTC. It encodes CASSQGSGGNEQFF.

J is TRBJ1-3 and V is TRBV11-2; D call uncertain. V dropped 3 bases and J dropped 0 bases, with 9 bases sitting between them. Germline CDR1 SGHAT, CDR2 FQNNGV. CDR3 length: 15 residues. CDR3 coding DNA: TGTGCCAGCAGCTTTACAGCGACCTCTGGAAACACCATATATTTT. Translating it yields CASSFTATSGNTIYF.

The J gene is TRBJ2-3, the V gene TRBV19; D tentatively reads TRBD1 or TRBD2 (5 bases each). The CDR3 extends over 11 amino acids. Germline V CDR1 and CDR2: LNHDA, SQIVND (reference sequence). The V gene lost 10 bases and the J gene lost 5 bases, with 10 bases spanning the gap. DNA of the CDR3: TGTGCCACCCGTGGGGGAGATACGCAGTATTTT. Translation: CATRGGDTQYF.

This clone is labeled as medium-sized. V gene TRBV28 combines with J gene TRBJ2-2; D is possibly TRBD1 (6 bases). Germline CDR1 and CDR2: MDHEN and SYDVKM. CDR3 size: 15 residues. The V end was cut by 5 bases, the J end by 3 bases, with 13 bases between. The CDR3 bases are TGTGCCAGCAGTCCCGGGACAACTCACACCGGGGAGCTGTTTTTT. Translating gives CASSPGTTHTGELFF.

The rearrangement joins TRBV2 to TRBJ2-6; 7 nucleotides align to TRBD1. The germline V gene encodes CDR1 SNHLY and CDR2 FYNNEI. The CDR3 extends over 16 amino acids. Trimming took 5 bases from V and 1 from J; bases not matched to a gene: 5. CDR3 residues: CASSPTTGSGANVLTF. In DNA form, the CDR3 reads TGTGCCAGCAGTCCGACGACAGGGTCTGGGGCCAACGTCCTGACTTTC.

The J gene is TRBJ2-1, the V gene TRBV11-3; the D call may be TRBD1 or TRBD2 (5 bases each). The germline gives CDR1 SGHNT, CDR2 YENEEA. This CDR3 is 15 amino acids long. Trimming left V 4 bases short and J 5 bases short, with 15 bases between. The CDR3 is CASSSGRTRDNEQFF. DNA for the CDR3: TGTGCCAGCAGCTCGGGACGGACAAGGGACAATGAGCAGTTCTTC.

This chain joins TRBV3-1 (or the pseudogene TRBV3-2) and TRBJ2-7; no clear D gene. The length of the CDR3 is 15 residues. The V gene lost 3 bases and the J gene lost 6 bases, with 18 bases spanning the gap. Germline assignment: CDR1 LGHDT and CDR2 YNNKEL (reference sequence). The chain's CDR3 is CASSHTRSSLLEQYF. The CDR3 nucleotides are TGTGCCAGCAGCCATACGAGAAGCAGCCTGCTCGAGCAGTACTTC.

The rearrangement links TRBV15 to TRBJ2-3; D ambiguous. Germline CDR1 LNHNV, CDR2 YYDKDF (reference sequence). The CDR3 loop spans 14 amino acids. Trimming took 0 bases from V and 6 from J, leaving 10 bases between them. CDR3 in DNA: TGTGCCACCAGCAGAGATACCGGTGGGGATACGCAGTATTTT. Its protein is CATSRDTGGDTQYF. The whole variable domain, filled in from reference TRBV15 and TRBJ2-3, reads DAMVIQNPRYQVTQFGKPVTLSCSQTLNHNVMYWYQQKSSQAPKLLFHYYDKDFNNEADTPDNFQSRRPNTSFCFLDIRSPGLGDTAMYLCATSRDTGGDTQYFGPGTRLTVL.

V usage is TRBV19 and J usage is TRBJ2-7, with D perhaps TRBD2 (5 bases). V gave up 9 bases and J gave up 1 base, with 22 bases separating them. CDR1 is LNHDA, CDR2 SQIVND, per germline (reference sequence). The CDR3 is 16 amino acids. The CDR3: CASSPAAGYLSYEQYF. CDR3 bases: TGTGCCAGCTCCCCCGCCGCGGGTTACTTGTCCTACGAGCAGTACTTC.

CDR3 in DNA: TGTGCCAGCAGCTTACCGCGGACAGGGGATGAGCAGTTCTTC. Translation: CASSLPRTGDEQFF. The chain couples TRBV11-2 to TRBJ2-1; 9 positions agree with TRBD1. CDR1 and CDR2 (germline): SGHAT, FQNNGV. The CDR3 extends over 14 amino acids. Losses at the gene ends were 2 bases for V and 8 bases for J; bases not matched to a gene: 4.

This clone has only one observation. This chain joins TRBV30 and TRBJ2-5; D is ambiguous. V was clipped by 3 bases and J by 5 bases, with 7 bases between them. This CDR3 is 11 amino acids long. Germline assignment: CDR1 GTSNPN and CDR2 SVGIG (reference sequence). The CDR3 is CAWRQRETQYF. CDR3 nucleotides: TGTGCCTGGAGGCAACGTGAGACCCAGTACTTC.

J is TRBJ2-1 and V is TRBV23-1, with D perhaps TRBD1 or TRBD2 (7 bases each). TRBV23-1 counts as an open reading frame of uncertain function. V lost 0 bases, J lost 9 bases, and 15 bases lay in between. The CDR3 has 15 amino acids. CDR3 sequence: CASSQSKGGGGEQFF. The DNA for the CDR3 is TGCGCCAGCAGTCAATCTAAGGGAGGGGGCGGTGAGCAGTTCTTC.

This chain uses TRBV5-1 with TRBJ1-1; no firm D call. V was shortened by 3 bases and J by 1 base, with 7 bases between the two germline ends. Germline V gene sequence: CDR1 SGHRS, CDR2 YFSETQ. This CDR3 comprises 13 residues. The CDR3 region has the DNA TGCGCCAGCAGCTGGGCAGGGAACACTGAAGCTTTCTTT. Translation gives CASSWAGNTEAFF.

The J gene is TRBJ1-1, the V gene TRBV6-5; no reliable D call. V was cut by 2 bases and J by 3 bases, with 7 bases left in between. Germline CDR1 reads MNHEY; CDR2 reads SVGAGI. The CDR3 covers 13 residues. The CDR3 bases are TGTGCCAGCAGTTACACCAGATACACTGAAGCTTTCTTT. It is translated as CASSYTRYTEAFF.